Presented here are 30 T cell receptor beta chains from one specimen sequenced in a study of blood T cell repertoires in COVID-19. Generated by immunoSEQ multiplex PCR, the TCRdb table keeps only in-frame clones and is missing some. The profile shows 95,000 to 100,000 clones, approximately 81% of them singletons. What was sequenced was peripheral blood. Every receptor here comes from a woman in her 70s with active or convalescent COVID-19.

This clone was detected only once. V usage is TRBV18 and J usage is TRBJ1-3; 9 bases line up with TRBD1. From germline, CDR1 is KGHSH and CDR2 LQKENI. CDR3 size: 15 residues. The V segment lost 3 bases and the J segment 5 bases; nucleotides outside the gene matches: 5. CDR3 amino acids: CASSPGTGTRNTIYF. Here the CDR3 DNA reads TGTGCCAGCTCACCGGGGACAGGGACCCGAAACACCATATATTTT.

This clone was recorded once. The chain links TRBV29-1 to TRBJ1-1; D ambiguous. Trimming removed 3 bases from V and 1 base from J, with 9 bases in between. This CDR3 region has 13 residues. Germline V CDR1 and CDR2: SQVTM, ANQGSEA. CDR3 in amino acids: CSVEEQTNTEAFF. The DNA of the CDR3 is TGCAGCGTTGAGGAACAGACGAACACTGAAGCTTTCTTT. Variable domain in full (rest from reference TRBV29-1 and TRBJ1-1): SAVISQKPSRDICQRGTSLTIQCQVDSQVTMMFWYRQQPGQSLTLIATANQGSEATYESGFVIDKFPISRPNLTFSTLTVSNMSPEDSSIYLCSVEEQTNTEAFFGQGTRLTVV.

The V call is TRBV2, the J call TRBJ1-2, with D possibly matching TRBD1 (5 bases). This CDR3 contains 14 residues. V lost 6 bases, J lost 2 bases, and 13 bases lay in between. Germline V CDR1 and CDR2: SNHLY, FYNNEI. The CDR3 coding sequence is TGTGCCAGCAGACTCTATGGGGCGAACTATGGCTACACCTTC. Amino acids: CASRLYGANYGYTF.

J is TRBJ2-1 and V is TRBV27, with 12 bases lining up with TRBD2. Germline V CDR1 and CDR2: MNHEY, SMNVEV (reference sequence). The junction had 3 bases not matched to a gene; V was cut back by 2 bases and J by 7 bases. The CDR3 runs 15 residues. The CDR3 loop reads CASSLRLAGANEQFF. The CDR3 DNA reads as TGTGCCAGCAGTTTAAGACTAGCGGGAGCTAATGAGCAGTTCTTC.

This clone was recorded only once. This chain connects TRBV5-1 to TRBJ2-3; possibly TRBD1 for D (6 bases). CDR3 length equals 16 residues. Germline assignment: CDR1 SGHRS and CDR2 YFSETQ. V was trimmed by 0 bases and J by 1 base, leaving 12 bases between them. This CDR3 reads CASSLALGAGTDTQYF. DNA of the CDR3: TGCGCCAGCAGCTTGGCCTTGGGGGCCGGCACAGATACGCAGTATTTT.

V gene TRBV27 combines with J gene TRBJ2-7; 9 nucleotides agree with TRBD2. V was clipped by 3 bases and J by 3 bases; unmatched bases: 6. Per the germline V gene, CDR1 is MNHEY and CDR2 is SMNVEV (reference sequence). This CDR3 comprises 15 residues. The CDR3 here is CASSFQPSGIYEQYF. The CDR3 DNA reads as TGTGCCAGCAGTTTTCAGCCTAGCGGGATCTACGAGCAGTACTTC.

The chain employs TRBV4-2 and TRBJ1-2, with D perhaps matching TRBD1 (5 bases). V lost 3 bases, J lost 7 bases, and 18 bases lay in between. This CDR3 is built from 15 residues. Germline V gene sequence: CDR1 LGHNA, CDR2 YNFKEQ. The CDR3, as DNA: TGTGCCAGCAGCCATGAGGAGGGGAAAAGTGCTGGCTACACCTTC. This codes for CASSHEEGKSAGYTF.

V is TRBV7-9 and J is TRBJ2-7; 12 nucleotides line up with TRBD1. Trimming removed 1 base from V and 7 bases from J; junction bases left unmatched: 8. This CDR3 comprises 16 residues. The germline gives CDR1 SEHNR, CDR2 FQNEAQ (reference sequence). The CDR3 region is CASSLGPGQGAGEQYF. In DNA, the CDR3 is TGTGCCAGCAGCTTAGGCCCGGGACAGGGGGCGGGGGAGCAGTACTTC. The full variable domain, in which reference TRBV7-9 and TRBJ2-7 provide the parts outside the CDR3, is DTGVSQNPRHKITKRGQNVTFRCDPISEHNRLYWYRQTLGQGPEFLTYFQNEAQLEKSRLLSDRFSAERPKGSFSTLEIQRTEQGDSAMYLCASSLGPGQGAGEQYFGPGTRLTVT.

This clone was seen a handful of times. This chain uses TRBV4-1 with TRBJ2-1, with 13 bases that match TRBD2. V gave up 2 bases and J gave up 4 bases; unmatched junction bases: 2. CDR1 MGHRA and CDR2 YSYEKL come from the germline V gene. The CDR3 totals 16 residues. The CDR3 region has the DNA TGCGCCAGCAGCCAATTGGGACTAGCGGGGTACAATGAGCAGTTCTTC. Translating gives CASSQLGLAGYNEQFF.

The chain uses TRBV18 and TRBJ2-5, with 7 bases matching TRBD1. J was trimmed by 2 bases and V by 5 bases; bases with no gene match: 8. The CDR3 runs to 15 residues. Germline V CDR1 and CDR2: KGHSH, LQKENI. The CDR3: CASSTLGQAQETQYF. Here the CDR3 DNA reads TGTGCCAGCTCAACCCTAGGACAGGCTCAAGAGACCCAGTACTTC.

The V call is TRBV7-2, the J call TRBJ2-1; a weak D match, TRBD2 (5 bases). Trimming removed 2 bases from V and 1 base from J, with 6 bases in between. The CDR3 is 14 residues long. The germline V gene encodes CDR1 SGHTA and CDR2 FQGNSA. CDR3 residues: CASSLLASYNEQFF. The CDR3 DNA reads TGTGCCAGCAGCTTACTAGCTTCCTACAATGAGCAGTTCTTC.

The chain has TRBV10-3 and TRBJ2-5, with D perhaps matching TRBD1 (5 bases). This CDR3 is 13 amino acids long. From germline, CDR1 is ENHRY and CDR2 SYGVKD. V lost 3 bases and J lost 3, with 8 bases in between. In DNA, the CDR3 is TGTGCCATCAGTGATGGCAGGGAAGAGACCCAGTACTTC. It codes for CAISDGREETQYF.

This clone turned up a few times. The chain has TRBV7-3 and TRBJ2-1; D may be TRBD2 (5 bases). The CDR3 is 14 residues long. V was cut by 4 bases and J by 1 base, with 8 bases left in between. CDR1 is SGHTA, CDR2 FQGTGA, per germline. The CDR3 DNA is TGTGCCAGCAGCTCAGGACTGTCCTACAATGAGCAGTTCTTC. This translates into CASSSGLSYNEQFF.

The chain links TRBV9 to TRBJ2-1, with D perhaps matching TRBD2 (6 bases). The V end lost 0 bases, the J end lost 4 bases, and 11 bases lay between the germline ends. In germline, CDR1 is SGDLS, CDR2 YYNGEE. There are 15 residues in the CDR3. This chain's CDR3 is CASSVEGGGYNEQFF. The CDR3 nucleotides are TGTGCCAGCAGCGTAGAGGGAGGCGGGTACAATGAGCAGTTCTTC.

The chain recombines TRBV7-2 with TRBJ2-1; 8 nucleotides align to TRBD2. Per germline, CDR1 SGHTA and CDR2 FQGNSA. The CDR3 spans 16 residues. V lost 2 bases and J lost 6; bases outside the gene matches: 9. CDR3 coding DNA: TGTGCCAGCAGCTTATTTCAAGCGGGAGAGGGCAATGAGCAGTTCTTC. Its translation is CASSLFQAGEGNEQFF. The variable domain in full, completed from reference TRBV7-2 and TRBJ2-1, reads GAGVSQSPSNKVTEKGKDVELRCDPISGHTALYWYRQSLGQGLEFLIYFQGNSAPDKSGLPSDRFSAERTGGSVSTLTIQRTQQEDSAVYLCASSLFQAGEGNEQFFGPGTRLTVL.

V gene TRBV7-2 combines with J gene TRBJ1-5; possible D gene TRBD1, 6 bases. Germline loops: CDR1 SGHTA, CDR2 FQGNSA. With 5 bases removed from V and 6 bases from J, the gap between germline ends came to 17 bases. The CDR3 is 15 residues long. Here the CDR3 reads CASSEGVGKGQPQHF. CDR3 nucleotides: TGTGCCAGCAGCGAGGGGGTAGGGAAAGGTCAGCCCCAGCATTTT.

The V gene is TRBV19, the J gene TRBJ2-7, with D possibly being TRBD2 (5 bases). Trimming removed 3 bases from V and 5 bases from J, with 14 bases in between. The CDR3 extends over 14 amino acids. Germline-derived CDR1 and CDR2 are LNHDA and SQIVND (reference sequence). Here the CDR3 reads CASSMQAGFNEQYF. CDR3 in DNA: TGTGCCAGTAGTATGCAGGCGGGTTTCAACGAGCAGTACTTC.

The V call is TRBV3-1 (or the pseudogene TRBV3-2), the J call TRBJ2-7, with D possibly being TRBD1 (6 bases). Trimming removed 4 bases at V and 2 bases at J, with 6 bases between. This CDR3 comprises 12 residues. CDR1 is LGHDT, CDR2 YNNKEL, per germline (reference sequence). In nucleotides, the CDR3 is TGTGCCAGCAGCCGGGACACCTACGAGCAGTACTTC. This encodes CASSRDTYEQYF.

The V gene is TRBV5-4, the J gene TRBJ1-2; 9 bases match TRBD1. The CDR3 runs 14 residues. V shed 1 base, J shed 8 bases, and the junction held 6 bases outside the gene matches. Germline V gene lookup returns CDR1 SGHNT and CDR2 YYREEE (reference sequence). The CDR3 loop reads CASSLLGQGAGYTF. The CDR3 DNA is TGTGCCAGCAGCTTGTTGGGACAGGGAGCCGGCTACACCTTC.

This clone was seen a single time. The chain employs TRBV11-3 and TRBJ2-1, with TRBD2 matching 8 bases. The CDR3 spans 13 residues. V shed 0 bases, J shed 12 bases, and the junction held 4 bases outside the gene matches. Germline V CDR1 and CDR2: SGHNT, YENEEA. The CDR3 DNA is TGTGCCAGCAGCTTAGATGGACTAGCTGGGCAGTTCTTC. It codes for CASSLDGLAGQFF.

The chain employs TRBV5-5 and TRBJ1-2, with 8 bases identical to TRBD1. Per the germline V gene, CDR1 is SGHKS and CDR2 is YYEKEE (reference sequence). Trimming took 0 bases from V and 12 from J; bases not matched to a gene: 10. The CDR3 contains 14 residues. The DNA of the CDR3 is TGTGCCAGCAGCTTGGGGCGGGTGACAGGGGCTCACACCTTC. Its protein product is CASSLGRVTGAHTF.

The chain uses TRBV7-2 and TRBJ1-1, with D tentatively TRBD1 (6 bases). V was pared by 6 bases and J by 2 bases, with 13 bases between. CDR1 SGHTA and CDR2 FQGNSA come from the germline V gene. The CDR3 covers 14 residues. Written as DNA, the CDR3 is TGTGCCAGCAGTCCTAGGGGGTCCAACACTGAAGCTTTCTTT. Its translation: CASSPRGSNTEAFF.

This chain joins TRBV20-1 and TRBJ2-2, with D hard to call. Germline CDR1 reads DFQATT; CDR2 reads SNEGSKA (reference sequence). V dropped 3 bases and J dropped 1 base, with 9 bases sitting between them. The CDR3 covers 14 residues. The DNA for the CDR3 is TGCAGTGCTAGTACAGTCCAGAACACCGGGGAGCTGTTTTTT. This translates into CSASTVQNTGELFF.

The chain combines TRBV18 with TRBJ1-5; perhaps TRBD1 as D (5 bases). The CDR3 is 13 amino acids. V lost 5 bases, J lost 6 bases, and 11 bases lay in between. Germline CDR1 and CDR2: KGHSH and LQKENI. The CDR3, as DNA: TGTGCCAGCTCAGAAGGACAACTTCAGCCCCAGCATTTT. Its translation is CASSEGQLQPQHF.

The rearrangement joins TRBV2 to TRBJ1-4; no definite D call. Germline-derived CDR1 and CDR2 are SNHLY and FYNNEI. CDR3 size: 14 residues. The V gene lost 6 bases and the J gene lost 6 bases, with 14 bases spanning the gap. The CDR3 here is CASRDSRRDEKLFF. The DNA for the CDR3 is TGTGCCAGCAGGGATTCAAGGAGGGATGAAAAACTGTTTTTT.

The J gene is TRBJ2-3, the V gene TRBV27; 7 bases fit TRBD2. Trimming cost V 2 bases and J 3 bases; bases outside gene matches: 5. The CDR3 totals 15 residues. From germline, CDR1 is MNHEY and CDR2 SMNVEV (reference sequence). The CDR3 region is CASSLIGGRTDTQYF. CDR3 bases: TGTGCCAGCAGTTTAATTGGCGGGAGAACAGATACGCAGTATTTT.

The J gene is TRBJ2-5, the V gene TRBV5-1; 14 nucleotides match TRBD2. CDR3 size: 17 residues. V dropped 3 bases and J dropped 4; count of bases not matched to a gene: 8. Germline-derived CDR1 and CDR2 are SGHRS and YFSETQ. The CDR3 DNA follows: TGCGCCAGCAGCTCCCAGGGACTAGCGGGAGCCGGAGAGACCCAGTACTTC. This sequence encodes CASSSQGLAGAGETQYF.

The CDR3 DNA reads as TGTGCCAGCAGCCAAGAGTTACAGGTGAACATTCAGTACTTC. This codes for CASSQELQVNIQYF. The V gene is TRBV3-1 (or the pseudogene TRBV3-2), the J gene TRBJ2-4; D is perhaps TRBD1 (5 bases). From germline, CDR1 is LGHDT and CDR2 YNNKEL (reference sequence). The ends were cut back, 0 bases at V and 7 bases at J, with 10 bases in the middle. The CDR3 sequence is 14 residues long.

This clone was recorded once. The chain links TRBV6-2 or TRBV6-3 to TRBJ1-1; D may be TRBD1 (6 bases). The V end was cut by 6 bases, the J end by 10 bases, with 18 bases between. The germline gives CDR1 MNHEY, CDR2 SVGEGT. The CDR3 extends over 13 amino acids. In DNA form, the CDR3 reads TGTGCCAGCAGCTATGTCGGGGGGCGAGGAGCTTTCTTT. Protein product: CASSYVGGRGAFF.

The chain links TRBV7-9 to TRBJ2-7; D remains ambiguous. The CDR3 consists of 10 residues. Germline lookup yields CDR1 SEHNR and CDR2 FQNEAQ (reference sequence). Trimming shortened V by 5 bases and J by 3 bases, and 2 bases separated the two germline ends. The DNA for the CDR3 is TGTGCCAGCAGCCTCTACGAGCAGTACTTC. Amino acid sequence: CASSLYEQYF.